This record covers a single T cell receptor beta chain. Its antigen is not identified. Sequenced by immunoSEQ multiplex PCR; TCRdb stores in-frame clones only, minus some. The sample includes 120,000 or so clones, 86% of them seen just once. The record originates from a study of PD-1 blockade in mismatch repair-deficient tumors. Study conclusions and caveats: Tumor-resident clones, often absent from pretreatment blood, expanded after pembrolizumab and then contracted.

The CDR3 consists of 16 residues. Germline loops: CDR1 SGHNT, CDR2 YYREEE (reference sequence). Trimming left V 3 bases short and J 3 bases short, with 18 bases between. The starting material was peripheral blood, obtained 44 weeks after starting pembrolizumab. This sequence originates from an adult with mismatch repair-deficient cancer. The J gene is TRBJ1-1, the V gene TRBV5-4; D is unresolved. The CDR3 nucleotides read TGTGCCAGCAGCTCCTTCCGGGCCTCAAGCGACACTGAAGCTTTCTTT. This encodes CASSSFRASSDTEAFF.